This T cell receptor (beta chain) came from a study of T-cell memory formation after mild COVID-19. Study-level findings and limits: The study found balanced CD4/CD8 in clones contracting day 15 to 85 and a CD4+ lean in later expanders.

The CDR3 totals 15 residues. V was shortened by 4 bases and J by 2 bases, with 15 bases between the two germline ends. The germline V gene has CDR1 SGHRS and CDR2 YFSETQ. Sample barcodes and UMIs were carried by the TCR alpha and TCR beta cDNA libraries that 5'RACE generated with constant-segment primers. TCRdb re-derived calls from the 5' RACE reads in MiXCR, one entry per CDR3 protein. The sample shows under 250,000 distinct CDR3 sequences, about 10% of them seen only once. In regard to this clonotype: Its specificity is unknown.

The source material was PBMCs or a T cell subset sorted from them (not recorded which). The chain combines TRBV5-1 with TRBJ2-5; D might be TRBD1 or TRBD2, each matching 6 bases. This clonotype originated in a man in his late teens or twenties who had mild COVID-19 (a few samples of this study predate the infection). Cell type and time point are not known. CDR3 amino acids: CASSMDSGPQETQYF. DNA of the CDR3: TGCGCCAGCAGCATGGACAGCGGGCCTCAAGAGACCCAGTACTTC.